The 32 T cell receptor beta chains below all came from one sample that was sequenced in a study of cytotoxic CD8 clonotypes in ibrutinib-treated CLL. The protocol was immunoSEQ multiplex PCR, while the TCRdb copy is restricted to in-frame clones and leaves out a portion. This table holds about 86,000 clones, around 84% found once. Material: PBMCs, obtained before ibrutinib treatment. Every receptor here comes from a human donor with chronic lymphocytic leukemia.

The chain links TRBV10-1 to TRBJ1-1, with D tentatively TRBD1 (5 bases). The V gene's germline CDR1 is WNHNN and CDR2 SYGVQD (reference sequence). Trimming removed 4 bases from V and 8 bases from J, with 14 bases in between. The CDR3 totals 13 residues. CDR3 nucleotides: TGCGCCAGCAGTGCATCAGGGTTACCCGAAGCTTTCTTT. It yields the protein CASSASGLPEAFF.

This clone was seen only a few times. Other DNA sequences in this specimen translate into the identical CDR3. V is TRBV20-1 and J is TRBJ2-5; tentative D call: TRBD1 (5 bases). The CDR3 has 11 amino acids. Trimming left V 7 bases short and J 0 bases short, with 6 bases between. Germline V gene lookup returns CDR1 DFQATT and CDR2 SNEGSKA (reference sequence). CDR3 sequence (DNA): TGCAGTGGACAGCACCAAGAGACCCAGTACTTC. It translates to CSGQHQETQYF.

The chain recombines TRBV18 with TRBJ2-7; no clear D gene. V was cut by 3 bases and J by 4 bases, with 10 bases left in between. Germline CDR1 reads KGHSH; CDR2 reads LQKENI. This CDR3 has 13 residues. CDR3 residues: CASSPNQGYEQYF. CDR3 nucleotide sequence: TGTGCCAGCTCACCTAACCAAGGATACGAGCAGTACTTC. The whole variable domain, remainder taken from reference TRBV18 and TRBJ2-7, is NAGVMQNPRHLVRRRGQEARLRCSPMKGHSHVYWYRQLPEEGLKFMVYLQKENIIDESGMPKERFSAEFPKEGPSILRIQQVVRGDSAAYFCASSPNQGYEQYFGPGTRLTVT.

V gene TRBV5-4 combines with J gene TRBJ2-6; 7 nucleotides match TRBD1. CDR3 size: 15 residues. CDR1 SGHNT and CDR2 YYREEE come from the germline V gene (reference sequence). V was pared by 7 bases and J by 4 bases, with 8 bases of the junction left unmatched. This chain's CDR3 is CASRNRGSGANVLTF. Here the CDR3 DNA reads TGTGCCAGCCGTAACAGGGGTTCCGGGGCCAACGTCCTGACTTTC.

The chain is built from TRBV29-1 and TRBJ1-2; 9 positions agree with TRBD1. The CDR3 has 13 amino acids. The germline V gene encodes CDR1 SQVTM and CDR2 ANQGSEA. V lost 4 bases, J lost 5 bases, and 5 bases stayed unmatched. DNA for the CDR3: TGCAGCGTTGTGGGACAGGGTTTATATGGCTACACCTTC. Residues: CSVVGQGLYGYTF. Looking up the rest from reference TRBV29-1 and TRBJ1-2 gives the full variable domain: SAVISQKPSRDICQRGTSLTIQCQVDSQVTMMFWYRQQPGQSLTLIATANQGSEATYESGFVIDKFPISRPNLTFSTLTVSNMSPEDSSIYLCSVVGQGLYGYTFGSGTRLTVV.

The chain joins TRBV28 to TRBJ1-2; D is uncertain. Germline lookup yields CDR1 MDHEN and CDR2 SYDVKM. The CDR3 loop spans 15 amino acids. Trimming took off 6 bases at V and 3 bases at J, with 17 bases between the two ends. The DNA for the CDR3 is TGTGCCAGCAGCTCTCGCTCTGGCACGGACTATGGCTACACCTTC. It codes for CASSSRSGTDYGYTF.

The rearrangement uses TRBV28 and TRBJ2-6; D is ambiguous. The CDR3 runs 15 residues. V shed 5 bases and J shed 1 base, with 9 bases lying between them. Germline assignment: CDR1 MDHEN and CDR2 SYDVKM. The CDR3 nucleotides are TGTGCCAGCAGTCCCCCGGGTTCTGGGGCCAACGTCCTGACTTTC. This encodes CASSPPGSGANVLTF.

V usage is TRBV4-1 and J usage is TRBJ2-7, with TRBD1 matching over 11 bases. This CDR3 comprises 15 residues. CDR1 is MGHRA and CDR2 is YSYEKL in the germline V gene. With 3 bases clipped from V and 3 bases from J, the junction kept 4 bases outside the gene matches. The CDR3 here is CASSQPGQGVYEQYF. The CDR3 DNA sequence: TGCGCCAGCAGCCAGCCGGGACAGGGGGTCTACGAGCAGTACTTC.

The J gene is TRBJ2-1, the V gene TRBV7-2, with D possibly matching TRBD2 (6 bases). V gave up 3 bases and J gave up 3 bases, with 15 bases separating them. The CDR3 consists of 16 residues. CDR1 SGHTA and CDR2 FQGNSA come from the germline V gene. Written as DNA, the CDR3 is TGTGCCAGCAGCTTGAATGGGCGGGAAATCTACAATGAGCAGTTCTTC. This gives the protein CASSLNGREIYNEQFF. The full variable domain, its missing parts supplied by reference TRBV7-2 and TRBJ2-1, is GAGVSQSPSNKVTEKGKDVELRCDPISGHTALYWYRQSLGQGLEFLIYFQGNSAPDKSGLPSDRFSAERTGGSVSTLTIQRTQQEDSAVYLCASSLNGREIYNEQFFGPGTRLTVL.

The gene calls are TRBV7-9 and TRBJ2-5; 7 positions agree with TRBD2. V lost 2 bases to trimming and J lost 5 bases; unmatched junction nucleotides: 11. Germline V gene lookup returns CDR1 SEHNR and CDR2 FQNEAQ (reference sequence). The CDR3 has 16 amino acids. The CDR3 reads CASSLSAGSPWETQYF. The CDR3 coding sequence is TGTGCCAGCAGCTTATCAGCGGGGTCCCCCTGGGAGACCCAGTACTTC.

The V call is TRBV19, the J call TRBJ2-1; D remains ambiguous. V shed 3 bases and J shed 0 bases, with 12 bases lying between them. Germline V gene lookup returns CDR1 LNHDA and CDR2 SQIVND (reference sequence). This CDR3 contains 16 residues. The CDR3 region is CASSMRLGNSYNEQFF. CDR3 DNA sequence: TGTGCCAGTAGTATGAGGTTAGGAAACTCCTACAATGAGCAGTTCTTC.

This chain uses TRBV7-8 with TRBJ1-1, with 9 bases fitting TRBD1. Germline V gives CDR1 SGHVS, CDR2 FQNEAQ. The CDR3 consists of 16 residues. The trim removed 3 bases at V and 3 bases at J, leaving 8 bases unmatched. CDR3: CASSFRTGAMDTEAFF. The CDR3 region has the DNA TGTGCCAGCAGCTTCAGGACAGGGGCTATGGACACTGAAGCTTTCTTT.

The CDR3 protein is CASSEEEGMGEKLFF. The CDR3, as DNA: TGTGCCAGCAGTGAAGAAGAGGGGATGGGTGAAAAACTGTTTTTT. The chain employs TRBV6-1 and TRBJ1-4, with D possibly matching TRBD1 (5 bases). Trimming took 1 base from V and 7 from J, leaving 13 bases between them. The germline V gene has CDR1 MNHNS and CDR2 SASEGT. This CDR3 spans 15 amino acids.

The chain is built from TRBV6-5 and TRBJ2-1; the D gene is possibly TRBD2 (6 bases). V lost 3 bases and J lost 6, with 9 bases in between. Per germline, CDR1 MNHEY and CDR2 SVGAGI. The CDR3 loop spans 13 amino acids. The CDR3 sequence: CASSYWRGNEQFF. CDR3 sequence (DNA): TGTGCCAGCAGTTATTGGAGGGGCAATGAGCAGTTCTTC.

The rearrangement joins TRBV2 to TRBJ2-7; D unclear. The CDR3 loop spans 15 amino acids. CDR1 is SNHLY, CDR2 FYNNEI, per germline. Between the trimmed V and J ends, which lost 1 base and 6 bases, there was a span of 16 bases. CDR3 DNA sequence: TGTGCCAGCAGTGAAGATATCGTCCTGAAGGTCGAGCAGTACTTC. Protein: CASSEDIVLKVEQYF.

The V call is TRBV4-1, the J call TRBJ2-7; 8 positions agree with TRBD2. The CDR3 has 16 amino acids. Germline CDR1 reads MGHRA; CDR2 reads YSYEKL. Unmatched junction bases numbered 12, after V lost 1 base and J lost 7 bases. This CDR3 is CASSQATASGWGEQYF. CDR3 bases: TGCGCCAGCAGCCAAGCAACGGCTAGCGGGTGGGGGGAGCAGTACTTC.

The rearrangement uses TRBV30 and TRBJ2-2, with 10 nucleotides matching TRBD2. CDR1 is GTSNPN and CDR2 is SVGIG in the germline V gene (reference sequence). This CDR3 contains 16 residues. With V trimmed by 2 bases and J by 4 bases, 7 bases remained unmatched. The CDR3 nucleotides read TGTGCCTGGAGTCCCCTTGAGCGGGAGGGCACCGGGGAGCTGTTTTTT. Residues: CAWSPLEREGTGELFF.

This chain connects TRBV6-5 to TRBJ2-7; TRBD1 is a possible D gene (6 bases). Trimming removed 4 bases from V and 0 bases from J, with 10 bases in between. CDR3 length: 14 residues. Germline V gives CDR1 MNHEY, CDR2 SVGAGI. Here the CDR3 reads CASSSRTDSYEQYF. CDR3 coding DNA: TGTGCCAGCAGTTCCCGGACAGACTCCTACGAGCAGTACTTC.

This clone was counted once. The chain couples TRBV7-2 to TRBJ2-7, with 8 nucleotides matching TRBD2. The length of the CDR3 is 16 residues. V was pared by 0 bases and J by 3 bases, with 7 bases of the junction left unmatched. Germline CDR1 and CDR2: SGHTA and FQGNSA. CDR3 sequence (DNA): TGTGCCAGCAGCTTAGCCCCTAGCGGGTACGGCTACGAGCAGTACTTC. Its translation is CASSLAPSGYGYEQYF.

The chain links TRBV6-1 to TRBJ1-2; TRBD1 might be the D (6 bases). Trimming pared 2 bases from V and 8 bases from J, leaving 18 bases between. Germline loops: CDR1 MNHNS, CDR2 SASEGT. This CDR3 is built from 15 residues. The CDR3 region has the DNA TGTGCCAGCAGTGAACCGGGGACAAGGGCAGGAGGCTACACCTTC. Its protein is CASSEPGTRAGGYTF.

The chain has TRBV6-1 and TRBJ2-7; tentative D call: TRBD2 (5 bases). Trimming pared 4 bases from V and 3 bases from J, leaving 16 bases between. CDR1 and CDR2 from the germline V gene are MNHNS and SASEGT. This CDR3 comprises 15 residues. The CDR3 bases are TGTGCCAGCAGTGGAAGATCGGCAGCGGACTACGAGCAGTACTTC. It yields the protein CASSGRSAADYEQYF.

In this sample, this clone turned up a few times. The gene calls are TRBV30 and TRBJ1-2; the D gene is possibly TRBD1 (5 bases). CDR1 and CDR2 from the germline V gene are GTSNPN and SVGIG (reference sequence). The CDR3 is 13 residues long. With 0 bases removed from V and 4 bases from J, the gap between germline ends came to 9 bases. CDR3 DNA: TGTGCCTGGAGTGTATCAAGGGGCTATGGCTACACCTTC. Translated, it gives CAWSVSRGYGYTF.

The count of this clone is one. CDR3 region: CASSLGSRRTDTQYF. In DNA form, the CDR3 reads TGTGCCAGCAGTTTGGGTAGCCGAAGGACAGATACGCAGTATTTT. This chain uses TRBV27 with TRBJ2-3; D remains unclear. Germline V gives CDR1 MNHEY, CDR2 SMNVEV (reference sequence). The CDR3 contains 15 residues. V was trimmed by 3 bases and J by 3 bases, leaving 13 bases between them.

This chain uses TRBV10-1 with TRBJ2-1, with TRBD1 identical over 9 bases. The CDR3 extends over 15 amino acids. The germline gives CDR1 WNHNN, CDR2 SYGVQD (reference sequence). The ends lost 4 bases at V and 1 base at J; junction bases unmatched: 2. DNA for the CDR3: TGCGCCAGCAGTGGAGACAGGGGGTCCTACAATGAGCAGTTCTTC. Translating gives CASSGDRGSYNEQFF.

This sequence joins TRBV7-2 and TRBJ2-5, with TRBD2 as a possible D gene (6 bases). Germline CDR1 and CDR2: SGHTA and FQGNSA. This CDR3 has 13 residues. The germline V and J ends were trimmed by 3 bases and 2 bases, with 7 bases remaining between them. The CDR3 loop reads CASSFGGQETQYF. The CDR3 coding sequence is TGTGCCAGCAGCTTTGGGGGGCAAGAGACCCAGTACTTC.

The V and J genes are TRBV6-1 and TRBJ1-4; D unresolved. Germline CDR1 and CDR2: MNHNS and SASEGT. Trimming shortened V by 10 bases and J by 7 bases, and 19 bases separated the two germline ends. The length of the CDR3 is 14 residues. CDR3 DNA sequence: TGTGCCATTGGCGGCTGGGAGTCTGGTGAAAAACTGTTTTTT. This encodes CAIGGWESGEKLFF.

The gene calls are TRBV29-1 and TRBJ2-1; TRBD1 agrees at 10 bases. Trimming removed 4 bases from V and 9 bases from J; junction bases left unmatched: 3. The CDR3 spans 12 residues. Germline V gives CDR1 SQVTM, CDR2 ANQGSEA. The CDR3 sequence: CSVGGQGGEQFF. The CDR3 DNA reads TGCAGCGTTGGAGGACAGGGGGGTGAGCAGTTCTTC.

CDR3 protein: CASSLQGRGSYTF. CDR3 sequence (DNA): TGTGCCAGCAGTTTACAGGGTCGGGGAAGCTACACCTTC. The chain combines TRBV27 with TRBJ1-2; tentative D call: TRBD1 (5 bases). The germline CDR1 and CDR2 sequences are MNHEY and SMNVEV (reference sequence). The V and J ends lost 2 bases and 9 bases respectively, with 13 bases between them. This CDR3 is 13 amino acids long.

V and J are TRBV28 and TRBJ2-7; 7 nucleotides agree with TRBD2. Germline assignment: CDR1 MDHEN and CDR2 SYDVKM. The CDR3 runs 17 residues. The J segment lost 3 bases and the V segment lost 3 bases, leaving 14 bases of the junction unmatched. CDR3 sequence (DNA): TGTGCCAGCAGTTTCCGGTCCTCGTGGGAGGGCCTCTACGAGCAGTACTTC. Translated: CASSFRSSWEGLYEQYF.

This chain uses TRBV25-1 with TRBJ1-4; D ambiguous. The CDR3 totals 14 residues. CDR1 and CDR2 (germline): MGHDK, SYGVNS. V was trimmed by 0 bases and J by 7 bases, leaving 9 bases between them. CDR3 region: CASSEYTGAEKLFF. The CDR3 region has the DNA TGTGCCAGCAGTGAATATACCGGTGCTGAAAAACTGTTTTTT.

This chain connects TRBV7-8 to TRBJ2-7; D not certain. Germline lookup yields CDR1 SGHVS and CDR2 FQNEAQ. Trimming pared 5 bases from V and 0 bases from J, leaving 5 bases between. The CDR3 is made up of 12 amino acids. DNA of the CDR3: TGTGCCAGCAGCGTAAACTCCTACGAGCAGTACTTC. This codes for CASSVNSYEQYF.

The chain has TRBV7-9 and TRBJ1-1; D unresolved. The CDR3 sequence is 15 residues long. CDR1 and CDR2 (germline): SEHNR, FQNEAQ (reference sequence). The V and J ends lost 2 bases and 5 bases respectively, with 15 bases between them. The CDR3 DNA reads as TGTGCCAGCAGCTTAAAGAGTGAGTATCGGACTGAAGCTTTCTTT. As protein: CASSLKSEYRTEAFF.